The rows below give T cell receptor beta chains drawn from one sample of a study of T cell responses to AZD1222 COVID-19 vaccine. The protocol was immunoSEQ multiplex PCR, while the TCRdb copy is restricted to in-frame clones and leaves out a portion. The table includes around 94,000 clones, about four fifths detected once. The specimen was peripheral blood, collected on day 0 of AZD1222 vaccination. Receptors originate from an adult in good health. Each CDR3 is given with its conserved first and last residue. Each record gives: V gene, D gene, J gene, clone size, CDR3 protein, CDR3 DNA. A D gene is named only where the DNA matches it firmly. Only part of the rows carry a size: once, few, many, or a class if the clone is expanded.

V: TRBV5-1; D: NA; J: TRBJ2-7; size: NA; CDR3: CASKLGEATGEQYF; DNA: TGCGCCAGCAAGCTGGGGGAAGCTACTGGCGAGCAGTACTTC
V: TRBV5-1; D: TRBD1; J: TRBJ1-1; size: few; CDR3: CASSYRTGVSEAFF; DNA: TGCGCCAGCAGCTACCGGACAGGGGTTTCTGAAGCTTTCTTT
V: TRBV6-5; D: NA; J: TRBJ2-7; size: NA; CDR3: CAVEGGPYEQYF; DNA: TGTGCAGTAGAAGGAGGCCCTTACGAGCAGTACTTC
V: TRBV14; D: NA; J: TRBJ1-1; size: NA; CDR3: CASSQDRQGRTEAFF; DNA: TGTGCCAGCAGCCAAGATCGGCAGGGACGAACTGAAGCTTTCTTT
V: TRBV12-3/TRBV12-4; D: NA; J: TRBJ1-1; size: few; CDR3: CASRPDGAAFF; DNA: TGTGCCAGCAGACCCGATGGGGCAGCTTTCTTT
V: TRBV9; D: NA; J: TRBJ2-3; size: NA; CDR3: CASSGIADTQYF; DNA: TGTGCCAGCAGCGGAATAGCAGATACGCAGTATTTT
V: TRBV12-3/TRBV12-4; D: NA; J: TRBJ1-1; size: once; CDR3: CASSFDWVAAFF; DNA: TGTGCCAGCAGTTTTGATTGGGTGGCAGCTTTCTTT
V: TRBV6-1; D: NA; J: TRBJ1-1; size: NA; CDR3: CASSEQSVLNTEAFF; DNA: TGTGCCAGCAGTGAACAATCGGTTTTGAACACTGAAGCTTTCTTT
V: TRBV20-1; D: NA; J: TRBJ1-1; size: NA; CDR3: CSAPGTTEAFF; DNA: TGCAGTGCCCCGGGAACCACTGAAGCTTTCTTT
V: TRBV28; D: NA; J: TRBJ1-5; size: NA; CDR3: CASSFVHRISNQPQHF; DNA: TGTGCCAGCAGTTTTGTTCACCGAATTAGCAATCAGCCCCAGCATTTT
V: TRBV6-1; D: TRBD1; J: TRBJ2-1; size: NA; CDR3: CASSERGRGYNEQFF; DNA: TGTGCCAGCAGTGAAAGGGGGCGAGGATACAATGAGCAGTTCTTC
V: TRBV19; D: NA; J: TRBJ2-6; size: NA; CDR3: CASREGTGANVLTF; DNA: TGTGCCAGTAGGGAGGGTACCGGGGCCAACGTCCTGACTTTC
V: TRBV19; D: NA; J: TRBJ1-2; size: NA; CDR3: CASSTPPNGYTF; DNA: TGTGCCAGTAGCACCCCCCCTAATGGCTACACCTTC
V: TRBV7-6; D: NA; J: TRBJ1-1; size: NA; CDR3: CASRGGAENTEAFF; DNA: TGTGCCAGCAGGGGTGGGGCGGAGAACACTGAAGCTTTCTTT
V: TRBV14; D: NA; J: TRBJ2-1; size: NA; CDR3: CASSQERSPYNEQFF; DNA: TGTGCCAGCAGCCAAGAACGGTCACCCTACAATGAGCAGTTCTTC
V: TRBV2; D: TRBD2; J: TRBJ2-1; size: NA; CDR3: CASGAGGSYNEQFF; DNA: TGTGCCAGCGGAGCGGGGGGGAGCTACAATGAGCAGTTCTTC
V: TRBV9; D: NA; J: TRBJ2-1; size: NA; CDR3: CASSVVGPSEQFF; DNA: TGTGCCAGCAGCGTAGTGGGGCCCAGTGAGCAGTTCTTC
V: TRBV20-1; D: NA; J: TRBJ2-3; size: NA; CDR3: CSASPISTDTQYF; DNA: TGCAGTGCTAGTCCGATTAGCACAGATACGCAGTATTTT
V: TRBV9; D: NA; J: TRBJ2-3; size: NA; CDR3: CASSVAPTESDTQYF; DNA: TGTGCCAGCAGCGTAGCCCCTACCGAGTCAGATACGCAGTATTTT
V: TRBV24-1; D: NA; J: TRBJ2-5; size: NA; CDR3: CATSDLEFGGQETQYF; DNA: TGTGCCACCAGTGATTTAGAGTTCGGGGGCCAAGAGACCCAGTACTTC
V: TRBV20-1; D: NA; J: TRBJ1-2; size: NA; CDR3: CSARGDGYTF; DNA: TGCAGTGCAAGAGGGGATGGCTACACCTTC
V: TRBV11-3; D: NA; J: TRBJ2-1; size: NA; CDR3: CASSLDLGYNEQFF; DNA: TGTGCCAGCAGCTTAGATCTGGGATACAATGAGCAGTTCTTC
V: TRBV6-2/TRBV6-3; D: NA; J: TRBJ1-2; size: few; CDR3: CASSLTQGYGYTF; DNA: TGTGCCAGCAGTTTGACACAAGGCTATGGCTACACCTTC
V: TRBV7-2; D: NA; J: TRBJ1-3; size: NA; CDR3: CASSSTNPQVSGNTIYF; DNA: TGTGCCAGCAGCTCCACCAACCCACAGGTCTCTGGAAACACCATATATTTT
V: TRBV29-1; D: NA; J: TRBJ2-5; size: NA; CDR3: CSVDSGKTQYF; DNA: TGCAGCGTTGATTCTGGCAAGACCCAGTACTTC
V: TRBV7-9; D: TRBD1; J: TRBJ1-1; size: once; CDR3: CASSFLPTGDTEAFF; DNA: TGTGCCAGCAGCTTTCTACCGACAGGGGACACTGAAGCTTTCTTT
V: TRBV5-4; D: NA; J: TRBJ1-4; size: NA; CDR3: CASSLGAGSNEKLFF; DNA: TGTGCCAGCAGCTTGGGGGCGGGGAGTAATGAAAAACTGTTTTTT